This is a list of T cell receptor beta chains from one sample in a study of blood T cell repertoires in COVID-19. Sequencing used immunoSEQ multiplex PCR; TCRdb keeps in-frame clones, though not all of them. The sample holds more than 400,000 clones, 70% to 90% seen once. What was sequenced was peripheral blood. These receptors were obtained from a human donor in a cohort sampled during active COVID-19. Each CDR3 is given with its conserved first and last residue. The order of the fields is clone size, J gene, V gene, CDR3 protein. Size is omitted from some rows. Given values are once, few, many or a class for expanded clones.

abundance: .
j_gene: TRBJ1-6
v_gene: TRBV30
CDR3aa: CAWSERGSPLHF

abundance: .
j_gene: TRBJ1-1
v_gene: TRBV6-5
CDR3aa: CASSWGQNTEAFF

abundance: .
j_gene: TRBJ2-5
v_gene: TRBV9
CDR3aa: CASSSRRLAGRRETQYF

abundance: .
j_gene: TRBJ1-2
v_gene: TRBV19
CDR3aa: CASSMSGDYGYTF

abundance: .
j_gene: TRBJ2-7
v_gene: TRBV7-2
CDR3aa: CASSFTGGSTYEQYF

abundance: .
j_gene: TRBJ1-2
v_gene: TRBV4-3
CDR3aa: CASSQASDRAGYTF

abundance: .
j_gene: TRBJ1-5
v_gene: TRBV7-8
CDR3aa: CASSPRQNQPQHF

abundance: once
j_gene: TRBJ2-2
v_gene: TRBV4-3
CDR3aa: CASSQGQGGTGELFF

abundance: .
j_gene: TRBJ2-5
v_gene: TRBV7-9
CDR3aa: CASSSRLAGVQETQYF

abundance: .
j_gene: TRBJ2-1
v_gene: TRBV10-1
CDR3aa: CASSELRRGYDEQFF

abundance: .
j_gene: TRBJ1-1
v_gene: TRBV30
CDR3aa: CAWSYRANTEAFF

abundance: .
j_gene: TRBJ1-3
v_gene: TRBV27
CDR3aa: CRQGASGNTIYF

abundance: .
j_gene: TRBJ2-5
v_gene: TRBV18
CDR3aa: CASSPVRGKETQYF

abundance: .
j_gene: TRBJ1-2
v_gene: TRBV19
CDR3aa: CASSNPRGSYGYTF

abundance: .
j_gene: TRBJ1-1
v_gene: TRBV3-1/TRBV3-2
CDR3aa: CASSPPRENTEAFF

abundance: .
j_gene: TRBJ2-5
v_gene: TRBV27
CDR3aa: CASSYYRGTGTETQYF

abundance: .
j_gene: TRBJ2-7
v_gene: TRBV7-2
CDR3aa: CASSQRLAGSHEQYF

abundance: .
j_gene: TRBJ2-2
v_gene: TRBV6-2/TRBV6-3
CDR3aa: CASSLTSGMTGELFF

abundance: .
j_gene: TRBJ2-7
v_gene: TRBV28
CDR3aa: CASSHTKGTSGSTSYEQYF

abundance: .
j_gene: TRBJ2-1
v_gene: TRBV4-1
CDR3aa: CASSSEGRGYNEQFF

abundance: .
j_gene: TRBJ1-1
v_gene: TRBV6-6
CDR3aa: CASRNPTVNTEAFF

abundance: .
j_gene: TRBJ1-2
v_gene: TRBV19
CDR3aa: CASSAGGGVPFGGYTF

abundance: .
j_gene: TRBJ1-6
v_gene: TRBV7-9
CDR3aa: CASSLVGPSGTSPLHF

abundance: .
j_gene: TRBJ2-7
v_gene: TRBV4-3
CDR3aa: CASSQDDGTVYEQYF

abundance: .
j_gene: TRBJ2-2
v_gene: TRBV6-6
CDR3aa: CASRPGGTGELFF

abundance: .
j_gene: TRBJ2-7
v_gene: TRBV10-3
CDR3aa: CAISWDRAYEQYF

abundance: .
j_gene: TRBJ1-5
v_gene: TRBV28
CDR3aa: CASNMFMWYSNQPQHF